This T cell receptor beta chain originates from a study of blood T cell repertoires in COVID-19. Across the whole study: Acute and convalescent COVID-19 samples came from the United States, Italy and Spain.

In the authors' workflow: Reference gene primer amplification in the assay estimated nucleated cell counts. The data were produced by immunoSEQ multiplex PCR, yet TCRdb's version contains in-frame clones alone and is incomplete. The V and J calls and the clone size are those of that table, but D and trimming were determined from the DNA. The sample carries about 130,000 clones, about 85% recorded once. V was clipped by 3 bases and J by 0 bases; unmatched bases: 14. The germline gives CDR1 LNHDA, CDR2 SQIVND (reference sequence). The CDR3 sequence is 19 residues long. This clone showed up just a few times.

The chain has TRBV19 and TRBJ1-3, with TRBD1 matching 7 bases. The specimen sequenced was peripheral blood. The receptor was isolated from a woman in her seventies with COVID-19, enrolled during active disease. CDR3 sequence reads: CASSIGVPGGPSSGNTIYF. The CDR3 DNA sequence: TGTGCCAGTAGTATCGGCGTACCAGGGGGACCTTCCTCTGGAAACACCATATATTTT.